Sequencing of this T cell receptor (beta chain) was carried out in a study of identifying expanded T cells in peripheral blood. CDR1 and CDR2 from the germline V gene are LNHDA and SQIVND (reference sequence). The CDR3 totals 12 residues. After removal of 3 bases from V and 7 bases from J, the junction contained 2 bases not matched to a gene. Repertoires were generated with immunoSEQ multiplex PCR, while TCRdb's copy carries only in-frame clones and drops some. The data contain approximately 85,000 clones, 80% to 90% of them singletons. The rearrangement joins TRBV19 to TRBJ1-2; 7 nucleotides match TRBD1. The TCR sequence derives from a person aged 18 to 70 in good health. Sequencing was performed on blood. The CDR3 DNA reads as TGTGCCAGTAGTATCGACAGGGTTGGCTACACCTTC. Its protein is CASSIDRVGYTF.